This T cell receptor (beta chain) was profiled in a study of T cell responses to AZD1222 COVID-19 vaccine. TCRdb's copy holds only in-frame clones and misses some; the assay was immunoSEQ multiplex PCR. This sample has tens of thousands of clones, with around 89% found just once. The CDR3 runs 15 residues. In germline, CDR1 is LNHDA, CDR2 SQIVND (reference sequence). J gave up 1 base and V 8 bases, and 9 bases lay outside the gene matches. This chain links TRBV19 with TRBJ1-2; 8 bases agree with TRBD1. The receptor's source is an adult in good health. This specimen was peripheral blood, taken on day 0 of AZD1222 vaccination. The CDR3 protein is CASGGEDRVNYGYTF. In DNA, the CDR3 is TGTGCCAGTGGGGGGGAGGACAGGGTTAACTATGGCTACACCTTC.